These 32 T cell receptor beta chains were all obtained from the same sample, sequenced in a study of T cells in Graves' hyperthyroidism and ophthalmopathy. There were TCR beta CDR3 regions amplified from RNA transcripts. Primed by the HTBI set, a first-round RT-PCR was run on the TCR CDR3. TCRdb recomputed calls from the multiplex PCR reads with MiXCR, one row per CDR3 protein. The sample lists approximately 530,000 distinct CDR3 sequences, approximately 15% occurring once. What was sequenced was blood. The receptors come from a woman younger than 35 with Graves' hyperthyroidism.

This clonotype was counted ten times or more. The rearrangement links TRBV28 to TRBJ1-6; D perhaps matches TRBD1 (5 bases). The germline CDR1 and CDR2 sequences are MDHEN and SYDVKM. Trimming removed 6 bases from V and 4 bases from J, with 10 bases in between. This CDR3 region has 14 residues. The CDR3 DNA reads as TGTGCCAGCAGAGGGGATTTATATAATTCACCCCTCCACTTT. It specifies CASRGDLYNSPLHF.

This clonotype was seen repeatedly, ten times or more. The V call is TRBV7-2, the J call TRBJ2-3; the D is unclear. Germline V gene lookup returns CDR1 SGHTA and CDR2 FQGNSA. Between the trimmed V and J ends, which lost 1 base and 4 bases, there was a span of 6 bases. The CDR3 is 13 amino acids. The CDR3 sequence: CASSLEFPDTQYF. CDR3 in DNA: TGTGCCAGCAGCTTAGAGTTTCCAGATACGCAGTATTTT.

This clonotype was recorded at least ten times. V gene TRBV2 combines with J gene TRBJ2-7; D unresolved. Germline CDR1 and CDR2: SNHLY and FYNNEI. V was shortened by 3 bases and J by 3 bases, with 12 bases between the two germline ends. The CDR3 length is 14 residues. The CDR3 DNA reads TGTGCCAGCAGTGATTGGGTTAAAGTCTACGAGCAGTACTTC. Its protein is CASSDWVKVYEQYF.

This clonotype was recorded at least ten times. The genes are TRBV6-1 and TRBJ2-7; perhaps TRBD2 as D (5 bases). CDR3 length: 14 amino acids. With 7 bases removed from V and 6 bases from J, the gap between germline ends came to 19 bases. Germline assignment: CDR1 MNHNS and CDR2 SASEGT. The CDR3 coding sequence is TGTGCCAGCACCCCAGAAGGGAGACTGGGCGAGCAGTACTTC. This gives the protein CASTPEGRLGEQYF.

The rearrangement joins TRBV11-3 to TRBJ2-2, with D unresolved. This CDR3 has 14 amino acids. V was trimmed by 5 bases and J by 1 base, leaving 8 bases between them. From germline, CDR1 is SGHNT and CDR2 YENEEA. The chain's CDR3 is CASSRQVNTGELFF. The CDR3 bases are TGTGCCAGCAGCAGGCAGGTGAACACCGGGGAGCTGTTTTTT.

This clonotype showed up many times. The chain carries TRBV20-1 and TRBJ1-5, with TRBD1 as a possible D gene (5 bases). Trimming removed 5 bases from V and 5 bases from J, with 16 bases in between. The CDR3 length is 14 residues. The germline V gene encodes CDR1 DFQATT and CDR2 SNEGSKA (reference sequence). The CDR3 nucleotides read TGCAGTGCTCCCCCTGGGGGGAATGATCAGCCCCAGCATTTT. This translates into CSAPPGGNDQPQHF.

This clonotype has at least ten counts. The V call is TRBV11-3, the J call TRBJ2-5; 8 bases map to TRBD2. Germline-derived CDR1 and CDR2 are SGHNT and YENEEA. The CDR3 spans 16 residues. Trimming took 5 bases from V and 5 from J; bases not matched to a gene: 13. In DNA form, the CDR3 reads TGTGCCAGCAGCCAAACCGGGAGTAGCGGGAAGGAGACCCAGTACTTC. This gives the protein CASSQTGSSGKETQYF.

This clonotype was seen many times. The rearrangement joins TRBV3-1 to TRBJ2-7, with 14 bases aligning to TRBD2. The trim removed 4 bases at V and 5 bases at J, leaving 4 bases unmatched. The CDR3 runs to 15 residues. The germline gives CDR1 LGHDT, CDR2 YNNKEL (reference sequence). The CDR3 DNA reads as TGTGCCAGCAGCCCCTCGACTAGCGGGAGGGACGAGCAGTACTTC. It is translated as CASSPSTSGRDEQYF.

The sample holds many counts of this clonotype. This sequence joins TRBV20-1 and TRBJ2-5; a weak D match, TRBD2 (6 bases). The V end was cut by 4 bases, the J end by 7 bases, with 16 bases between. This CDR3 contains 13 residues. CDR1 and CDR2 from the germline V gene are DFQATT and SNEGSKA (reference sequence). The DNA for the CDR3 is TGCAGTGCTACTAGCGCTATACGGGGGACCCAGTACTTC. Protein sequence: CSATSAIRGTQYF.

Ten or more counts support this clonotype. This chain uses TRBV20-1 with TRBJ2-3; D possibly corresponds to TRBD2 (6 bases). This CDR3 contains 13 residues. Germline V gene data show CDR1 as DFQATT and CDR2 as SNEGSKA (reference sequence). V lost 4 bases, J lost 2 bases, and 10 bases lay in between. The CDR3 spells CSANREITDTQYF. The CDR3, as DNA: TGCAGTGCTAATCGGGAGATCACAGATACGCAGTATTTT.

This clonotype was seen repeatedly, ten times or more. The chain is built from TRBV6-2 or TRBV6-3 and TRBJ2-1, with 9 bases lining up with TRBD2. Losses at the gene ends were 4 bases for V and 6 bases for J; bases not matched to a gene: 10. In germline, CDR1 is MNHEY, CDR2 SVGEGT. The length of the CDR3 is 16 residues. The CDR3 coding sequence is TGTGCCAGCAGTTTAAGTCCGCTAGCGGGGCGCAATGAGCAGTTCTTC. It encodes CASSLSPLAGRNEQFF.

This clonotype came up many times. The chain carries TRBV12-3 or TRBV12-4 and TRBJ1-3; D uncertain. Trimming took off 6 bases at V and 2 bases at J, with 11 bases between the two ends. The CDR3 spans 14 residues. For the CDR3, the DNA is TGTGCCAGCAGAGAGGCGGGAACTGGAAACACCATATATTTT. Translating gives CASREAGTGNTIYF.

In nucleotides, the CDR3 is TGTGCCAGTAAAAGTGGGGGCGGAGAAAAACTGTTTTTT. It codes for CASKSGGGEKLFF. The J gene is TRBJ1-4, the V gene TRBV19; maybe TRBD1 (6 bases). V lost 7 bases and J 8 bases, leaving 14 bases between the germline ends. Germline CDR1 LNHDA, CDR2 SQIVND (reference sequence). This CDR3 contains 13 residues.

The chain employs TRBV29-1 and TRBJ1-1, with a weak D call TRBD1 (5 bases). The V end lost 3 bases, the J end lost 1 base, and 12 bases lay between the germline ends. Germline V CDR1 and CDR2: SQVTM, ANQGSEA. The CDR3 is 14 amino acids. The DNA of the CDR3 is TGCAGCGTTGAGTTCGCAGGGCAGAACACTGAAGCTTTCTTT. As protein: CSVEFAGQNTEAFF.

CDR3 DNA sequence: TGTGCCTGGAGTGTCTGGGGGGTCACAGATACGCAGTATTTT. Its translation is CAWSVWGVTDTQYF. The rearrangement uses TRBV30 and TRBJ2-3, with TRBD2 as a possible D gene (6 bases). Looked up from germline, CDR1 is GTSNPN and CDR2 is SVGIG (reference sequence). V gave up 0 bases and J gave up 2 bases, with 9 bases separating them. The CDR3 extends over 14 amino acids.

The sample holds many counts of this clonotype. The chain uses TRBV28 and TRBJ2-3, with 8 bases that match TRBD2. Trimming cost V 6 bases and J 1 base; bases outside gene matches: 9. CDR1 is MDHEN and CDR2 is SYDVKM in the germline V gene. This CDR3 is 16 amino acids long. Written as DNA, the CDR3 is TGTGCCAGCAGCCCCCGCCTGACTAGCGGCACAGATACGCAGTATTTT. Protein: CASSPRLTSGTDTQYF. Using reference TRBV28 and TRBJ2-3 for the parts outside the CDR3, the full variable domain is DVKVTQSSRYLVKRTGEKVFLECVQDMDHENMFWYRQDPGLGLRLIYFSYDVKMKEKGDIPEGYSVSREKKERFSLILESASTNQTSMYLCASSPRLTSGTDTQYFGPGTRLTVL.

This chain uses TRBV18 with TRBJ2-3; 7 bases match TRBD1. This CDR3 has 15 residues. Looked up from germline, CDR1 is KGHSH and CDR2 is LQKENI. V dropped 0 bases and J dropped 0; count of bases not matched to a gene: 0. CDR3 sequence: CASSPPGQSTDTQYF. The CDR3 DNA reads TGTGCCAGCTCACCACCGGGACAGAGCACAGATACGCAGTATTTT.

The J gene is TRBJ2-2, the V gene TRBV9; 12 nucleotides line up with TRBD1. J gave up 5 bases and V 3 bases, and 5 bases lay outside the gene matches. This CDR3 is 16 amino acids long. The germline gives CDR1 SGDLS, CDR2 YYNGEE. CDR3 nucleotide sequence: TGTGCCAGCAGCGCGGGGGACAGGGGGCGGACCGGGGAGCTGTTTTTT. Its translation is CASSAGDRGRTGELFF. Full variable domain (missing parts from reference TRBV9 and TRBJ2-2): DSGVTQTPKHLITATGQRVTLRCSPRSGDLSVYWYQQSLDQGLQFLIQYYNGEERAKGNILERFSAQQFPDLHSELNLSSLELGDSALYFCASSAGDRGRTGELFFGEGSRLTVL.

This clonotype showed up many times. The J gene is TRBJ2-1, the V gene TRBV6-1, with a possible D match to TRBD1 (6 bases). CDR1 is MNHNS and CDR2 is SASEGT in the germline V gene. Trimming shortened V by 7 bases and J by 5 bases, and 21 bases separated the two germline ends. CDR3 length: 16 residues. CDR3 loop: CASTFQGPRTNNEQFF. CDR3 coding DNA: TGTGCCAGCACCTTTCAGGGGCCCCGCACGAACAATGAGCAGTTCTTC.

This clonotype came up a few times. The V call is TRBV12-3 or TRBV12-4, the J call TRBJ2-5; TRBD2 matches at 7 bases. The CDR3 runs 12 residues. V lost 9 bases and J lost 5; bases outside the gene matches: 6. DNA for the CDR3: TGTGCCAGTGGGGGGGGGTCGGAGACCCAGTACTTC. This sequence encodes CASGGGSETQYF.

This clonotype has just a few counts. This sequence joins TRBV24-1 and TRBJ2-7; D unclear. Trimming pared 4 bases from V and 3 bases from J, leaving 9 bases between. The germline gives CDR1 KGHDR, CDR2 SFDVKD. The CDR3 is 13 residues long. DNA for the CDR3: TGTGCCACCAGTGACGGGCGGTTCTACGAGCAGTACTTC. As protein: CATSDGRFYEQYF.

This clonotype was observed a few times. The J gene is TRBJ2-2, the V gene TRBV3-1, with 10 bases identical to TRBD2. V shed 4 bases and J 3 bases; nucleotides not matched to a gene: 8. Per germline, CDR1 LGHDT and CDR2 YNNKEL (reference sequence). This CDR3 region has 17 residues. This chain's CDR3 is CASSPLFLAGDTGELFF. The CDR3 DNA is TGTGCCAGCAGCCCGCTCTTTCTAGCGGGAGACACCGGGGAGCTGTTTTTT. Full variable domain (outside the CDR3, taken from reference TRBV3-1 and TRBJ2-2): DTAVSQTPKYLVTQMGNDKSIKCEQNLGHDTMYWYKQDSKKFLKIMFSYNNKELIINETVPNRFSPKSPDKAHLNLHINSLELGDSAVYFCASSPLFLAGDTGELFFGEGSRLTVL.

This clonotype appeared many times. This chain uses TRBV18 with TRBJ1-6; perhaps TRBD1 as D (5 bases). The germline CDR1 and CDR2 sequences are KGHSH and LQKENI. This CDR3 has 14 amino acids. V lost 3 bases, J lost 6 bases, and 9 bases lay in between. The CDR3 region is CASSPQGPNSPLHF. CDR3 bases: TGTGCCAGCTCACCCCAGGGACCTAATTCACCCCTCCACTTT.

The chain combines TRBV11-2 with TRBJ2-2; 9 bases line up with TRBD1. Germline-derived CDR1 and CDR2 are SGHAT and FQNNGV. This CDR3 is built from 17 residues. The junction had 12 bases not matched to a gene; V was cut back by 4 bases and J by 6 bases. CDR3: CASSSTPGQGGAGELFF. CDR3 coding DNA: TGTGCCAGCAGCTCTACTCCGGGACAGGGAGGGGCCGGGGAGCTGTTTTTT. The full variable domain, with the rest looked up from reference TRBV11-2 and TRBJ2-2, is EAGVAQSPRYKIIEKRQSVAFWCNPISGHATLYWYQQILGQGPKLLIQFQNNGVVDDSQLPKDRFSAERLKGVDSTLKIQPAKLEDSAVYLCASSSTPGQGGAGELFFGEGSRLTVL.

There are many counts of this clonotype. The chain links TRBV27 to TRBJ2-5, with TRBD1 matching over 8 bases. The V and J ends lost 10 bases and 5 bases, in that order; junction bases with no gene match: 15. The germline V gene has CDR1 MNHEY and CDR2 SMNVEV (reference sequence). The CDR3 contains 15 residues. The CDR3 nucleotides read TGTGCCACGACCCTACGACAGGGGTTTGGGGAGACCCAGTACTTC. It codes for CATTLRQGFGETQYF.

Many counts were recorded for this clonotype. The V gene is TRBV19, the J gene TRBJ1-5, with 8 bases identical to TRBD1. Germline CDR1 reads LNHDA; CDR2 reads SQIVND (reference sequence). J gave up 6 bases and V 7 bases, and 11 bases lay outside the gene matches. The CDR3 covers 15 residues. The CDR3 sequence is CASNPTGEESQPQHF. For the CDR3, the DNA is TGTGCCAGTAACCCGACAGGGGAAGAAAGTCAGCCCCAGCATTTT.

J is TRBJ1-6 and V is TRBV5-1; D not resolved. The CDR3 length is 15 residues. Trimming removed 3 bases from V and 8 bases from J, with 15 bases in between. Germline loops: CDR1 SGHRS, CDR2 YFSETQ. The CDR3 is CASSSVGYGDSPLHF. CDR3 sequence (DNA): TGCGCCAGCAGCTCGGTGGGGTATGGGGATTCACCCCTCCACTTT.

The J gene is TRBJ2-4, the V gene TRBV20-1; 9 bases align to TRBD2. CDR1 DFQATT and CDR2 SNEGSKA come from the germline V gene (reference sequence). V lost 5 bases, J lost 7 bases, and 9 bases stayed unmatched. This CDR3 contains 14 residues. As DNA, the CDR3 is TGCAGTGCTCCCATACATAGCGGGGGCAACATTCAGTACTTC. Amino acid sequence: CSAPIHSGGNIQYF.

The genes are TRBV7-9 and TRBJ2-7, with D perhaps matching TRBD1 (6 bases). The CDR3 is 14 residues long. Trimming shortened V by 5 bases and J by 7 bases, and 18 bases separated the two germline ends. Per the germline V gene, CDR1 is SEHNR and CDR2 is FQNEAQ (reference sequence). Here the CDR3 reads CASSLTSTGWEQYF. In DNA, the CDR3 is TGTGCCAGCAGCCTTACTTCGACAGGCTGGGAGCAGTACTTC.

This chain links TRBV12-3 or TRBV12-4 with TRBJ1-4, with 10 bases that match TRBD1. Trimming at V came to 6 bases and at J to 2 bases, leaving 9 bases not matched to a gene. This CDR3 comprises 17 residues. CDR3 sequence (DNA): TGTGCCAGCAGAAGACAGGGGGCGTTTGGGACTAATGAAAAACTGTTTTTT. This codes for CASRRQGAFGTNEKLFF.

This clonotype was seen a handful of times. The V gene is TRBV4-1, the J gene TRBJ1-5; TRBD1 might be the D (5 bases). V shed 1 base and J shed 2 bases, with 18 bases lying between them. CDR1 is MGHRA, CDR2 YSYEKL, per germline. CDR3 length: 18 residues. DNA of the CDR3: TGCGCCAGCAGCCAAGGTCGGATCGGTGGCAGGGGCAATCAGCCCCAGCATTTT. It codes for CASSQGRIGGRGNQPQHF.

The genes are TRBV4-1 and TRBJ1-5, with D possibly matching TRBD1 (6 bases). The CDR3 has 15 residues. CDR1 is MGHRA, CDR2 YSYEKL, per germline. V lost 4 bases to trimming and J lost 7 bases, with 17 bases between them. The CDR3 nucleotides are TGCGCCAGCAGCCCCTGGGTGGGGGCGCGACAGCCCCAGCATTTT. It translates to CASSPWVGARQPQHF.